A selection of T cell receptor beta chains follows, all from one sample in a study of cytomegalovirus exposure and HLA in healthy donors. Sequencing used immunoSEQ multiplex PCR; TCRdb keeps in-frame clones, though not all of them. The sample comprises 300,000 to 400,000 clones, 86% of which are singletons, and under 0.95% rests with the top ten. The sample comprised PBMCs. The receptors were sampled from a woman aged 18-30 years in good health and CMV-seronegative. Both conserved end residues are part of each CDR3. Fields, in order: J gene, clone size, V gene, D gene, CDR3 DNA, CDR3 protein. D genes are given only for firm matches. Clone size is given for some rows only: seen once, a few or many times, or a class if the clone is expanded.

>TRBJ2-3|-|TRBV10-3|-
TGTGCCATCAGTGAGTCTACAGGAGCCGGCACAGATACGCAGTATTTT
CAISESTGAGTDTQYF
>TRBJ2-1|few|TRBV7-8|-
TGTGCCAGCAGCTGGAGGGCACGGGCTTTAGGAGGCTCCTACAATGAGCAGTTCTTC
CASSWRARALGGSYNEQFF
>TRBJ2-5|once|TRBV7-7|TRBD2
TGTGCCAGCAGCCCTAGCGGGGCTAACCAAGAGACCCAGTACTTC
CASSPSGANQETQYF
>TRBJ2-1|-|TRBV2|TRBD1
TGTGCCAGCAGTGAGAGGGGGACAGGGGCGTTCTTC
CASSERGTGAFF
>TRBJ2-7|-|TRBV2|TRBD2
TGTGCCAGCAGTGTCGGTAGCGGGACCTGGGACGAGCAGTACTTC
CASSVGSGTWDEQYF
>TRBJ1-2|-|TRBV9|-
TGTGCCAGCCGTGGAGGGCCAGGCCAACTAAGCTATGGCTACACCTTC
CASRGGPGQLSYGYTF
>TRBJ2-2|-|TRBV5-1|TRBD2
TGCGCCAGCAGCTTGGCACTAGCGGGGCGAACCGGGGAGCTGTTTTTT
CASSLALAGRTGELFF
>TRBJ2-1|-|TRBV29-1|TRBD2
TGCAGCGTTGAGGGTACGTCTAGCGGGGATTCCTACAATGAGCAGTTCTTC
CSVEGTSSGDSYNEQFF
>TRBJ2-7|-|TRBV5-1|TRBD2
TGCGCCAGCAGCTCACAGCAGCGGGAGTTGGCCTACGAGCAGTACTTC
CASSSQQRELAYEQYF
>TRBJ2-6|-|TRBV6-1|-
TGTGCCAGCAGTGATGGCTCAGCTGGGGCCAACGTCCTGACTTTC
CASSDGSAGANVLTF
>TRBJ1-4|-|TRBV4-2|-
TGTGCCAGCAGCCAAGGGGGCAGGAAACTGTTTTTT
CASSQGGRKLFF
>TRBJ2-7|-|TRBV27|TRBD2
TGTGCCAGCAGCAACAGAGGGACTAAGCCCTACGAGCAGTACTTC
CASSNRGTKPYEQYF
>TRBJ1-4|-|TRBV10-3|-
TGTGCCATCAGTGACAGGGCTGAAAAACTGTTTTTT
CAISDRAEKLFF
>TRBJ1-5|few|TRBV6-5|-
TGTGCCGCAGGGAATCAGCCCCAGCATTTT
CAAGNQPQHF
>TRBJ2-1|-|TRBV11-3|-
TGTGCCAGCAGCTTAGGCGCAGGGGAATACGGCAATGAGCAGTTCTTC
CASSLGAGEYGNEQFF
>TRBJ1-2|few|TRBV6-5|-
TGTGCCAGCAGTTACTCAGGGGCAAGACTCTATGGCTACACCTTC
CASSYSGARLYGYTF
>TRBJ2-1|-|TRBV5-1|TRBD2
TGCGCCAGCAGCCCGGGACTAGCGGGGGGACTTTACAATGAGCAGTTCTTC
CASSPGLAGGLYNEQFF
>TRBJ1-5|-|TRBV6-5|-
TGTGCCAGCAGCAAACTAGTCGGACCCTATCAGCCCCAGCATTTT
CASSKLVGPYQPQHF
>TRBJ2-1|-|TRBV9|-
TGTGCCAGCAGCGTAGATGGACGGGGGGACATGGGTCCGAGGAATGAGCAGTTCTTC
CASSVDGRGDMGPRNEQFF
>TRBJ2-5|-|TRBV9|TRBD1
TGTGCTAGCAGCCCCCACCCAACTAGGGACAGCGAAGAGACCCAGTACTTC
CASSPHPTRDSEETQYF
>TRBJ2-3|once|TRBV6-5|-
TGTGCCAGCAGACAGGGGGGGGATAGAGATACGCAGTATTTT
CASRQGGDRDTQYF
>TRBJ1-2|-|TRBV27|-
TGTGCCAGCAGTTTATCTAGGGAGACTTATGGCTACACCTTC
CASSLSRETYGYTF
>TRBJ2-1|-|TRBV19|-
TGTGCCAGTAGTGCGTCCGGGACACCTGGGGCAAGCTCCTACAATGAGCAGTTCTTC
CASSASGTPGASSYNEQFF
>TRBJ1-4|-|TRBV5-1|TRBD1
TGCGCCAGCAGGCCGGGACAGTATAATGAAAAACTGTTTTTT
CASRPGQYNEKLFF
>TRBJ2-3|-|TRBV5-1|TRBD2
TGCGCCAGCAGCTTGGGGGCGGGAGACACAGATACGCAGTATTTT
CASSLGAGDTDTQYF
>TRBJ2-3|-|TRBV11-2|-
TGTGCCAGCAGCTTTTTCTACTCTAGCACAGATACGCAGTATTTT
CASSFFYSSTDTQYF
>TRBJ2-7|once|TRBV7-8|-
TGTGCCAGCAGCTCCACCCAGGGAACCTACGAGCAGTACTTC
CASSSTQGTYEQYF
>TRBJ2-6|-|TRBV2|-
TGTGCCAGCAGCAAGCAGCCGGGCTCTGGGGCCAACGTCCTGACTTTC
CASSKQPGSGANVLTF
>TRBJ2-7|-|TRBV9|-
TGTGCCAGCAGCGTAGACCTAGCGTCGAACTCCTACGAGCAGTACTTC
CASSVDLASNSYEQYF